The source of this T cell receptor beta chain is a study of blood T cell repertoires in COVID-19. Study details: PBMCs, B-cell-depleted T cells, or T cells provided the cDNA or gDNA that made up the material.

In the study's own analysis: Reference gene primers were amplified, and this amplification served to estimate nucleated cell counts. Repertoires were generated with immunoSEQ multiplex PCR, while TCRdb's copy carries only in-frame clones and drops some. V, J and clone size were drawn from that table, and D and trimming were deduced from the DNA. The sample lists 350,000 to 500,000 clones, 70% to 90% occurring once. Study members were between about 18 and 89 years old and lived in 24 US regions. Which cohort a participant joined came from the clinical history participants gave. Trimming pared 5 bases from V and 2 bases from J, leaving 13 bases between. The CDR3 has 14 residues. Germline V gives CDR1 LGHDT, CDR2 YNNKEL (reference sequence). This clone was recorded only once.

This receptor was obtained from a woman between 18 and 30 years old who had been exposed to COVID-19. Sequencing was performed on PBMCs or T cells enriched from blood (not recorded which). The rearrangement uses TRBV3-1 (or the pseudogene TRBV3-2) and TRBJ2-7; TRBD2 might be the D (6 bases). The CDR3 nucleotides are TGTGCCAGCAGCGGCGGGGCAGCTACCTACGAGCAGTACTTC. As protein: CASSGGAATYEQYF.